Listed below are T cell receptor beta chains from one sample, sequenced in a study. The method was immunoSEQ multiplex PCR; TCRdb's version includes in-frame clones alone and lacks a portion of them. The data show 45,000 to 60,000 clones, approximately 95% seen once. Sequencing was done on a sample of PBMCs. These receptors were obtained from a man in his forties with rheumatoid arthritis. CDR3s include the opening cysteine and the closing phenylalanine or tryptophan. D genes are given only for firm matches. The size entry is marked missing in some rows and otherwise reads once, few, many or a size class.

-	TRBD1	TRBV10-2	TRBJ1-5	TGCGCCAGCAGTCCCAGGGGGACCAATCAGCCCCAGCATTTT	CASSPRGTNQPQHF
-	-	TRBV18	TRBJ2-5	TGTGCCAGCTCACCGGATTCTACCAGTGGGACCCAGTACTTC	CASSPDSTSGTQYF
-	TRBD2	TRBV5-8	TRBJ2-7	TGTGCCAGCAGCTTGGAGAATAGCGGGGCTAAACCTCGATTTTACGAGCAGTACTTC	CASSLENSGAKPRFYEQYF
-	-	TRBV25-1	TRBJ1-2	TGTGCCAGCAGTGAAGACCCGGGACGTGGCTACACCTTC	CASSEDPGRGYTF
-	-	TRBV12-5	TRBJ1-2	TGTGCTAGTGGTCCGACAGGCACGAACTATGGCTACACCTTC	CASGPTGTNYGYTF
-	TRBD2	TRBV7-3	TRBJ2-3	TGTGCCAGCAGCCGCAGCGGGAGGACAGATACGCAGTATTTT	CASSRSGRTDTQYF
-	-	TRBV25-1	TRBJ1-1	TGTGCCAGCAGTGAGCAGGGATTAGGGGGCACTGAAGCTTTCTTT	CASSEQGLGGTEAFF
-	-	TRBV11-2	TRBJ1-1	TGTGCCAGCAGCTTAAGGGGTCCGGGAACTGAAGCTTTCTTT	CASSLRGPGTEAFF
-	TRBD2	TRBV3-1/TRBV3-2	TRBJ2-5	TGTGCCAGCAGCCAAGTACTAGCGGGGGCAGAGACCCAGTACTTC	CASSQVLAGAETQYF
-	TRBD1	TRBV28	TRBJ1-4	TGTGCCAGCAGTTTCCCGCCCGGGACAGCTGAAAAACTGTTTTTT	CASSFPPGTAEKLFF
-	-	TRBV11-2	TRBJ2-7	TGTGCCAGCAGCTTAAGGGGAAACTACGAGCAGTACTTC	CASSLRGNYEQYF
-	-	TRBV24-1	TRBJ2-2	TGTGCCACCAGTGATTTGGGTAACACCGGGGAGCTGTTTTTT	CATSDLGNTGELFF
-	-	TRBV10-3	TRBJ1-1	TGTGCCATCAGTGAAAAGGGGCCGGCAACTGAAGCTTTCTTT	CAISEKGPATEAFF
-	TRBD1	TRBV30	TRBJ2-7	TGTGCCTCGGGACAGGGTGGCGAGCAGTACTTC	CASGQGGEQYF
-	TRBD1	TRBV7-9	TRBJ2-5	TGTGCCAGCAGCTTAGGACAGGGGGCGCGGGAGACCCAGTACTTC	CASSLGQGARETQYF
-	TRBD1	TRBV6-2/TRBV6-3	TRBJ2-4	TGTGCCAGCAGTCAGGGACAGGGGGCGCTCGGAAACATTCAGTACTTC	CASSQGQGALGNIQYF
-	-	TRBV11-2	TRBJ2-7	TGTGCCAGCAGCAGTCCCAGGATCCACGAGCAGTACTTC	CASSSPRIHEQYF
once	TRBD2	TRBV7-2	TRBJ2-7	TGTGCCAGCAGCTTAACTAGCGGGAACTACGAGCAGTACTTC	CASSLTSGNYEQYF
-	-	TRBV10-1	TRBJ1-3	TGCGCCAGCAGCCGGGACGGTAACTCTGGAAACACCATATATTTT	CASSRDGNSGNTIYF
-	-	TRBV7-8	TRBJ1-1	TGTGCCAGCAGCTTACCCACCCGGCGTGGGGGGAACACTGAAGCTTTCTTT	CASSLPTRRGGNTEAFF
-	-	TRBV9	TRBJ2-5	TGTGCCAGCAGCGTAGTTGGGGGGCACCAAGAGACCCAGTACTTC	CASSVVGGHQETQYF
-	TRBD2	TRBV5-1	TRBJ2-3	TGCGCCAGCAGCCAAGGGACTAGCGGGGGCACAGATACGCAGTATTTT	CASSQGTSGGTDTQYF
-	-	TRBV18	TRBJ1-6	TGTGCCAGCTCACCAGCTGAGAATTCACCCCTCCACTTT	CASSPAENSPLHF
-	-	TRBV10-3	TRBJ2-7	TGTGCCATCAGTGAGTTGGGGGGCACCTACGAGCAGTACTTC	CAISELGGTYEQYF
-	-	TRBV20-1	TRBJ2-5	TGCAGTGCCCGGGAGCTGGAGACCCAGTACTTC	CSARELETQYF
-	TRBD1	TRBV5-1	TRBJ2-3	TGCGCCACCTCGGACAGGGGGCTCACAGATACGCAGTATTTT	CATSDRGLTDTQYF
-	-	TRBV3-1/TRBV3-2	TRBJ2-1	TGTGCCAGCAGCCAGAGCTGGGGGATCAATGAGCAGTTCTTC	CASSQSWGINEQFF
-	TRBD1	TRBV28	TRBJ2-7	TGTGCCAGCACCCCCGGGACAGTCTACGAGCAGTACTTC	CASTPGTVYEQYF
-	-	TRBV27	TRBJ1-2	TGTGCCAGCAAGGGAGTCTATGGCTACACCTTC	CASKGVYGYTF
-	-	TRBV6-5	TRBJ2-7	TGTGCCAGCACCGCCACAGGACTCTACGAGCAGTACTTC	CASTATGLYEQYF
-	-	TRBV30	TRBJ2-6	TGTGCCTGGGAACTGGGGTTTGCTGGGGCCAACGTCCTGACTTTC	CAWELGFAGANVLTF
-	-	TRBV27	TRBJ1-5	TGTGCCAGCAGTTTAAGGTTGGGGATCAATCAGCCCCAGCATTTT	CASSLRLGINQPQHF
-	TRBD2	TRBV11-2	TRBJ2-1	TGTGCCAGCCGCGCCCCCTATAGCGGGAGTAGTAATGAGCAGTTCTTC	CASRAPYSGSSNEQFF
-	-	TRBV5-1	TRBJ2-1	TGCGCCAGCAGCCTTAACAGGGCCTCCCTAAACAATGAGCAGTTCTTC	CASSLNRASLNNEQFF
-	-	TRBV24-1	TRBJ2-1	TGTGCCACCAGTGGTGACAGAAGTGAGCAGTTCTTC	CATSGDRSEQFF
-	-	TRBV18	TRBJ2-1	TGTGCCAGCTCACTAGCCAAGAGGGACGGTGAGCAGTTCTTC	CASSLAKRDGEQFF
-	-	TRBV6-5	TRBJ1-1	TGTGCCAGCAGCCTACTACAGGGCGGTACTGAAGCTTTCTTT	CASSLLQGGTEAFF
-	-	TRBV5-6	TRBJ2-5	TGTGCCAGCAGCTTGTACACGGGGTCAGGAGAGACCCAGTACTTC	CASSLYTGSGETQYF
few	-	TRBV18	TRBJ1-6	TGTGCCAGCTCACCGGGCAGCTCCTATAATTCACCCCTCCACTTT	CASSPGSSYNSPLHF
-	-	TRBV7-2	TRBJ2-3	TGTGCCAGCAGCTTAAGGCAGGATGCAGATACGCAGTATTTT	CASSLRQDADTQYF
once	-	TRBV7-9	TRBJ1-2	TGTGCCAGCAGCTTAGTAGGCGGGGGCGGCTACACCTTC	CASSLVGGGGYTF
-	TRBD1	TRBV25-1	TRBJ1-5	TGTGCCAGCACTGACAGGGTCGTCCATTATAGCAATCAGCCCCAGCATTTT	CASTDRVVHYSNQPQHF
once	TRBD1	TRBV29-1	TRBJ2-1	TGCAGCGTTGAACAAGGGACAGGGTTCTCCTACAATGAGCAGTTCTTC	CSVEQGTGFSYNEQFF